The TCR beta chain under discussion was sequenced for a study of cytomegalovirus exposure and HLA in healthy donors. The PCR ran on 60 Vbeta and 13 Jbeta primers. Sequenced by immunoSEQ multiplex PCR; TCRdb stores in-frame clones only, minus some. The repertoire holds 120,000 to 150,000 clones, with roughly 80% as singletons. The CDR3 is 13 residues long. CDR1 and CDR2 (germline): MNHEY, SVGAGI. The germline V and J ends were trimmed by 4 bases and 2 bases, with 9 bases remaining between them. The receptor was derived from a woman aged 25 to 45 in good health and CMV-seronegative. V gene TRBV6-5 combines with J gene TRBJ2-7, with D perhaps TRBD1 (6 bases). What was sequenced was PBMCs. This chain's CDR3 is CASSFSGAYEQYF. CDR3 DNA: TGTGCCAGCAGTTTCTCAGGGGCCTACGAGCAGTACTTC.